These 9 T cell receptor beta chains were sequenced from one sample in a study of cytomegalovirus exposure and HLA in healthy donors. PCR amplification relied on 60 Vbeta primers (plus 13 Jbeta primers). Profiling relied on immunoSEQ multiplex PCR, and the TCRdb table lists in-frame clones only, not all of them. In the table there are 130,000 to 150,000 clones, roughly 78% of which are singletons. Sequencing used PBMCs. These receptors came from a man between 25 and 39 years old in good health and CMV-seronegative.

V gene TRBV5-6 combines with J gene TRBJ2-7; TRBD2 agrees at 16 bases. V trimming: 4 bases; J trimming: 7 bases; junction bases outside the gene matches: 17. The germline gives CDR1 SGHDT, CDR2 YYEEEE. The CDR3 is 19 amino acids. For the CDR3, the DNA is TGTGCCAGCAGCCTCGGACAAGGGACTAGCGGGAGGGCCTGGGGAGAGCAGTACTTC. Translating gives CASSLGQGTSGRAWGEQYF.

The rearrangement joins TRBV15 to TRBJ2-7; 9 nucleotides align to TRBD1. With 1 base clipped from V and 6 bases from J, the junction kept 4 bases outside the gene matches. In germline, CDR1 is LNHNV, CDR2 YYDKDF (reference sequence). The CDR3 has 14 residues. Written as DNA, the CDR3 is TGTGCCACCAGCAGAGTTAACAGGGGGCCCGAGCAGTACTTC. Protein product: CATSRVNRGPEQYF.

This clone came up a few times. The CDR3 loop is CASSRKIIDGGVDNQPQHF. The CDR3, as DNA: TGTGCCAGCAGCCGGAAAATAATTGATGGGGGGGTGGACAATCAGCCCCAGCATTTT. The chain employs TRBV4-2 and TRBJ1-5; TRBD1 might be the D (5 bases). V shed 4 bases and J shed 3 bases, with 25 bases lying between them. Per germline, CDR1 LGHNA and CDR2 YNFKEQ. The CDR3 consists of 19 residues.

The chain combines TRBV2 with TRBJ1-2, with 8 bases fitting TRBD1. Per the germline V gene, CDR1 is SNHLY and CDR2 is FYNNEI. With V trimmed by 5 bases and J by 3 bases, 11 bases remained unmatched. The CDR3 totals 16 residues. CDR3 DNA: TGTGCCAGCAGTATAGGACAGGGAGGCCGGCACTATGGCTACACCTTC. Residues: CASSIGQGGRHYGYTF. The whole variable domain, filled in from reference TRBV2 and TRBJ1-2, reads EPEVTQTPSHQVTQMGQEVILRCVPISNHLYFYWYRQILGQKVEFLVSFYNNEISEKSEIFDDQFSVERPDGSNFTLKIRSTKLEDSAMYFCASSIGQGGRHYGYTFGSGTRLTVV.

This sequence joins TRBV18 and TRBJ1-1, with D maybe TRBD1 (5 bases). The CDR3 loop spans 13 amino acids. In germline, CDR1 is KGHSH, CDR2 LQKENI. V lost 5 bases and J lost 2, with 9 bases in between. The CDR3 DNA reads as TGTGCCAGCTCAGGGGCCTTAAACACTGAAGCTTTCTTT. It translates to CASSGALNTEAFF.

V is TRBV5-1 and J is TRBJ2-7; 8 bases are shared with TRBD1. The germline gives CDR1 SGHRS, CDR2 YFSETQ. The V gene end was trimmed by 3 bases and the J gene end by 3 bases; junction bases not matched to a gene: 14. The CDR3 totals 17 residues. CDR3 amino acids: CASSSNQPGQDLYEQYF. CDR3 coding DNA: TGCGCCAGCAGCTCAAACCAGCCGGGACAGGACCTCTACGAGCAGTACTTC.

This clone was seen once. V and J are TRBV28 and TRBJ1-1; unclear D gene. Per germline, CDR1 MDHEN and CDR2 SYDVKM. CDR3 length equals 12 residues. V shed 6 bases and J shed 7 bases, with 12 bases lying between them. CDR3 coding DNA: TGTGCCAGCAGCACCCCAAGACTTGAAGCTTTCTTT. This codes for CASSTPRLEAFF.

The chain combines TRBV29-1 with TRBJ2-7, with D possibly being TRBD1 (5 bases). CDR3 length: 11 residues. The germline V gene encodes CDR1 SQVTM and CDR2 ANQGSEA. Trimming shortened V by 7 bases and J by 8 bases, and 15 bases separated the two germline ends. The CDR3 sequence is CSANWGIQQYF. The CDR3 nucleotides read TGCAGCGCAAACTGGGGCATCCAGCAGTACTTC.

This chain connects TRBV27 to TRBJ2-2, with D possibly matching TRBD1 (6 bases). CDR1 and CDR2 (germline): MNHEY, SMNVEV (reference sequence). V lost 3 bases and J lost 4, with 9 bases in between. The CDR3 consists of 14 residues. This CDR3 is CASSFGDTTGELFF. For the CDR3, the DNA is TGTGCCAGCAGTTTTGGGGACACCACCGGGGAGCTGTTTTTT.